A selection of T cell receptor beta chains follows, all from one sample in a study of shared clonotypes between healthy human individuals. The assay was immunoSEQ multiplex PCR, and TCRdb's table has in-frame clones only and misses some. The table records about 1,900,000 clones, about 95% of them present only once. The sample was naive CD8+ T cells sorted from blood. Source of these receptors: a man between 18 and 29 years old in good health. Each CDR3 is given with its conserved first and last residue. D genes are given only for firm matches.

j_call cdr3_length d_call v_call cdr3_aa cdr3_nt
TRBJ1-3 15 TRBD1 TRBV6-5 CASSYGTGARDTIYF TGTGCCAGCAGTTACGGGACAGGGGCTCGGGACACCATATATTTT
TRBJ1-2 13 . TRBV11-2 CASSPWTENGYTF TGTGCCAGCAGCCCGTGGACAGAAAATGGCTACACCTTC
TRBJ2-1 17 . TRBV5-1 CASSLAGGATSAPEQFF TGCGCCAGCAGCTTGGCAGGGGGAGCGACTAGCGCTCCCGAGCAGTTCTTC
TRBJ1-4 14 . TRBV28 CASSYRATNEKLFF TGTGCCAGCAGTTACAGGGCAACTAATGAAAAACTGTTTTTT
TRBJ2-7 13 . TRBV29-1 CSVEEGNPYEQYF TGCAGCGTTGAAGAGGGGAATCCCTACGAGCAGTACTTC
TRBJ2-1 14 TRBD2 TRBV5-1 CASSLGLAGYEQFF TGCGCCAGCAGCTTGGGACTAGCGGGCTATGAGCAGTTCTTC
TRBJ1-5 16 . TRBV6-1 CASSESRTHSNQPQHF TGTGCCAGCAGTGAATCTCGGACACATAGCAATCAGCCCCAGCATTTT
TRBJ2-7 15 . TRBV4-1 CASSRTGTDALEQYF TGCGCCAGCAGCAGAACCGGGACTGACGCCTTGGAGCAGTACTTC
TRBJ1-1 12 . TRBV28 CASSFRPIGAFF TGTGCCAGCAGTTTCCGGCCAATCGGGGCTTTCTTT
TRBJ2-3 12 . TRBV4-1 CASSQDGDSRYF TGCGCCAGCAGCCAAGATGGGGACTCTCGATATTTT
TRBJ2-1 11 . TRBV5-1 CASSLFNEQFF TGCGCCAGCAGCTTGTTCAATGAGCAGTTCTTC
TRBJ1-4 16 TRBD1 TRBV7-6 CASSPVPGQVGEKLFF TGTGCCAGCAGCCCCGTCCCGGGACAGGTCGGTGAAAAACTGTTTTTT
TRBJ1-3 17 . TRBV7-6 CASSLQAYTSSGNTIYF TGTGCCAGCAGCTTACAGGCCTACACTTCTTCTGGAAACACCATATATTTT
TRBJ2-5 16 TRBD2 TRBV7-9 CASSSLAAGYQETQYF TGTGCCAGCAGCTCCCTAGCGGCGGGGTACCAAGAGACCCAGTACTTC
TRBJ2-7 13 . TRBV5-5 CASSWTDTYEQYF TGTGCCAGCAGCTGGACGGATACCTACGAGCAGTACTTC
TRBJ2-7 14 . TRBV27 CASALQGFFYEQYF TGTGCCAGTGCCCTCCAGGGTTTCTTCTACGAGCAGTACTTC
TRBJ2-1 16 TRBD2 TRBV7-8 CASSSRLAGVVDEQFF TGTGCCAGCAGCTCGAGACTAGCGGGAGTTGTTGATGAGCAGTTCTTC
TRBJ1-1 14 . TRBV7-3 CASSLNGGLTEAFF TGTGCCAGCAGCTTAAACGGGGGTCTCACTGAAGCTTTCTTT
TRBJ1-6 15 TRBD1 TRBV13 CASSPRGDRGSPLHF TGTGCCAGCAGCCCGAGAGGGGACAGGGGTTCACCCCTCCACTTT
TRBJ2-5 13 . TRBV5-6 CASSPQGEETQYF TGTGCCAGCAGCCCACAGGGTGAGGAGACCCAGTACTTC
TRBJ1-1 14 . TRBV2 CASSDAGMNTEAFF TGTGCCAGCAGTGATGCTGGGATGAACACTGAAGCTTTCTTT